This TCR beta chain was recorded in a study of T-cell reconstitution after alpha-beta-depleted transplantation in children. Findings and limits, study-wide: At the one-year point after transplant, T-cell counts and TCRbeta diversity were found to come mostly from T cells that had been newly produced.

Unique molecular identifiers were used to barcode this TCRbeta library. TCRdb re-called the PCR reads through MiXCR, storing one row per CDR3 protein. Among hundreds of thousands of distinct CDR3 sequences listed, approximately 12% were seen once. The ends were cut back, 9 bases at V and 6 bases at J, with 9 bases in the middle. The length of the CDR3 is 11 residues. This clonotype was seen more than once but under ten times. The antigen remains undetermined. This rearrangement joins TRBV12-3 or TRBV12-4 to TRBJ2-1; D unclear. This sample comprised PBMCs, mostly from graft donor cells, obtained 360 days after TCRalphabeta/CD19-depleted stem cell transplant. The clonotype comes from a male patient younger than 18 who had a stem cell transplant for acute myeloid leukemia, so the T cells may come from the graft donor. Here the CDR3 reads CASGPGNEQFF. CDR3 DNA: TGTGCCAGTGGCCCCGGCAATGAGCAGTTCTTC.